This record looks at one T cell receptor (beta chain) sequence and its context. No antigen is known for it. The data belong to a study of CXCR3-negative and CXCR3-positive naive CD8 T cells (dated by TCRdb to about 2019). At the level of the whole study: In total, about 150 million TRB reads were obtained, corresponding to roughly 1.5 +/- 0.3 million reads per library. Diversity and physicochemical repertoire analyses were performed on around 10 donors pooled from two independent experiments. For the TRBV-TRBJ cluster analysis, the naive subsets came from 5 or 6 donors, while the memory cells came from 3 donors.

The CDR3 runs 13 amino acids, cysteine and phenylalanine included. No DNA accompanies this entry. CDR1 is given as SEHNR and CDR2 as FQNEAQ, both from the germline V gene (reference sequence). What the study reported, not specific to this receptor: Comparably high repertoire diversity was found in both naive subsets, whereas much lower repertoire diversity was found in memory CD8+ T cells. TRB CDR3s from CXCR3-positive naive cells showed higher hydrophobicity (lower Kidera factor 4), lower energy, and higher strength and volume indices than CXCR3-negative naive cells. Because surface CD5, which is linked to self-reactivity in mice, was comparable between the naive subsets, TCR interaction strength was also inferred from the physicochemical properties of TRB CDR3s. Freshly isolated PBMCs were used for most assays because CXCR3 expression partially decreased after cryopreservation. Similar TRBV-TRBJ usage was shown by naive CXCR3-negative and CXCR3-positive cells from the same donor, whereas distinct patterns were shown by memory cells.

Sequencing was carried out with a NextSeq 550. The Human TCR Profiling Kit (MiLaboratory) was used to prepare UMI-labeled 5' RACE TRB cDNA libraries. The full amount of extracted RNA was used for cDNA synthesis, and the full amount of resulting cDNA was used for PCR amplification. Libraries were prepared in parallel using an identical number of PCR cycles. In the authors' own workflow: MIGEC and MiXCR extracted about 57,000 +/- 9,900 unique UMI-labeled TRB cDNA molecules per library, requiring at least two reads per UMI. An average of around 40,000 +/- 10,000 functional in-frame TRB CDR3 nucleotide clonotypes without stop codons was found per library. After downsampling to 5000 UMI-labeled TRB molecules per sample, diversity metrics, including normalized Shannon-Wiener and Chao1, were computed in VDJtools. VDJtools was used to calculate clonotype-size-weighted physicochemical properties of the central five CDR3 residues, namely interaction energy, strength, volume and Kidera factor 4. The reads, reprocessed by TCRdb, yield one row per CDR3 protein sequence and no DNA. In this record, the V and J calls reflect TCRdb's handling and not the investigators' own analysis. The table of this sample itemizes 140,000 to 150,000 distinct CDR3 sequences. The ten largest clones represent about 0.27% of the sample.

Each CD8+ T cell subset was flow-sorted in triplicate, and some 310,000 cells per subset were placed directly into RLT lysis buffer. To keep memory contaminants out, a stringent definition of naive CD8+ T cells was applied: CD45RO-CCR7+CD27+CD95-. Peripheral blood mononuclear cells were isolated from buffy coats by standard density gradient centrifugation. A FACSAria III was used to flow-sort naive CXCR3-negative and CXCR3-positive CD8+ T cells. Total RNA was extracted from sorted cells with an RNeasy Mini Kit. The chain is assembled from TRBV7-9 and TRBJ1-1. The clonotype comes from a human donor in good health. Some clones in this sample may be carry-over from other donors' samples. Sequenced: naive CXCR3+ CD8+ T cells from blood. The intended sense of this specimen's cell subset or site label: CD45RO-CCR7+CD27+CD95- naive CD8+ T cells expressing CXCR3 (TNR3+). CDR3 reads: CASSQGENTEAFF.